The present entry profiles one TCR beta chain with its context. The antigen is unknown. This entry is derived from a study of human T cells and chemical hapten exposure. Overall study context: After 6 days, upper back 0.01% DPC patch tests were scored. Study-level results: Expanded TCRs made up significantly more big CDR3 similarity clusters than controls did. The immune response of these alopecia patients might not match healthy individuals'.

The study's library attached unique molecular identifiers to single cDNA molecules. TCRdb analysed the RACE reads with MiXCR anew, one entry per CDR3 protein. The sample has around 70,000 distinct CDR3 sequences, roughly 11% seen once. This sample's time point: patch test 3, about 24 weeks after DPC sensitization. Treatment meaning: therapeutic diphenylcyclopropenone sensitization with weekly scalp DPC. The CDR3 loop spans 11 amino acids. V was shortened by 3 bases and J by 6 bases, with 3 bases between the two germline ends. Germline V gives CDR1 LGHNA, CDR2 YSLEER. The receptor was derived from a woman between 45 and 65 years old with alopecia areata. Some clones in this sample may be carry-over from other donors' samples. The chain uses TRBV4-3 and TRBJ2-1, with no clear D. The sample consisted of whole blood, taken in connection with sensitization to the hapten diphenylcyclopropenone (DPC). CDR3 in amino acids: CASSQGNEQFF. The CDR3 DNA sequence: TGCGCCAGCAGCCAGGGCAATGAGCAGTTCTTC.